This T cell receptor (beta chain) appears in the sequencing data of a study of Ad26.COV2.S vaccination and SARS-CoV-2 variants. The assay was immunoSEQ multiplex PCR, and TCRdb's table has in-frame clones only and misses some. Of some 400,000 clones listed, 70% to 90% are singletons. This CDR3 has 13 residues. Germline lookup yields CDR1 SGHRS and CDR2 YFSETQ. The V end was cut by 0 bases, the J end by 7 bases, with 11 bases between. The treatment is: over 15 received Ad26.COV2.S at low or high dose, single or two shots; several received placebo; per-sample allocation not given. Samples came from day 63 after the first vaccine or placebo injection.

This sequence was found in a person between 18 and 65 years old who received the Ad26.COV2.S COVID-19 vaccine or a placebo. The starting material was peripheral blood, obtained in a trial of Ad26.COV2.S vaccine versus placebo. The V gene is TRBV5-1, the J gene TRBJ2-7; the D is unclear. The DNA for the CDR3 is TGCGCCAGCAGCTTGGCCGGCTTCGGAGAGCAGTACTTC. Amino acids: CASSLAGFGEQYF.